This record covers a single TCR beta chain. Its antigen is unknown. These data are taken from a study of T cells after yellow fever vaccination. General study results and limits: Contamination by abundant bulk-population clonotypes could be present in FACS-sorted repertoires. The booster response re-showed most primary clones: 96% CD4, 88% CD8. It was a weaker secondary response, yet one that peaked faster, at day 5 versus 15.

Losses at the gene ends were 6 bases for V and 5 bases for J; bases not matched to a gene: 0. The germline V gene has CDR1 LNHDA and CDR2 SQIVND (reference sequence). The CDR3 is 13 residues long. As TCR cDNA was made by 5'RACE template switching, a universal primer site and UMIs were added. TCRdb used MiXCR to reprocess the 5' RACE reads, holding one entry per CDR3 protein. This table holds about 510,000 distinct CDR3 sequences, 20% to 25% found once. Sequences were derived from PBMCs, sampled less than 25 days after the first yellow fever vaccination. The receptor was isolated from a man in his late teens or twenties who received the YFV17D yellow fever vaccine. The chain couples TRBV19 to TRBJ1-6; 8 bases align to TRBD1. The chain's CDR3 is CASRDRDNSPLHF. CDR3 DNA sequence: TGTGCCAGTAGGGACAGGGATAATTCACCCCTCCACTTT.